This T cell receptor (beta chain) was observed in a study of blood T cell repertoires in COVID-19. Study-level background: Samples taken during acute and convalescent COVID-19 were collected in the United States, Italy and Spain. The analysed material was cDNA or gDNA that came from T cells, B-cell-depleted T cells, or PBMCs.

The germline gives CDR1 MNHEY, CDR2 SMNVEV (reference sequence). The V gene lost 2 bases and the J gene lost 0 bases, with 8 bases spanning the gap. The CDR3 runs to 15 residues. In the study's own analysis: The assay estimated nucleated cells by amplifying reference gene primers. The protocol was immunoSEQ multiplex PCR, while the TCRdb copy is restricted to in-frame clones and leaves out a portion. V, J and clone size are taken as reported in that table, and D and trimming were inferred from the DNA itself. In the table there are some 93,000 clones, about nine tenths of which are singletons. Source material: peripheral blood. The genes are TRBV27 and TRBJ2-1; perhaps TRBD1 as D (5 bases). This TCR was recovered from a man in his fifties with acute or convalescent COVID-19. In DNA form, the CDR3 reads TGTGCCAGCAGTTTAAGGGGATTCTCCTACAATGAGCAGTTCTTC. Its translation is CASSLRGFSYNEQFF.